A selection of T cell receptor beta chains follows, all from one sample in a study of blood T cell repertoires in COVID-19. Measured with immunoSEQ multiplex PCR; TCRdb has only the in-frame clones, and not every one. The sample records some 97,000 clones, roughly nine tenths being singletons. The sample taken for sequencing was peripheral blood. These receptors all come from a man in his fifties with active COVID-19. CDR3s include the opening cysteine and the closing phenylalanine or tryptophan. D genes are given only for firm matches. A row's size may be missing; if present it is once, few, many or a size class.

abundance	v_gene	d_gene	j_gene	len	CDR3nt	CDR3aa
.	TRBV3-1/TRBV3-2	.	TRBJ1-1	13	TGTGCCAGCAGCATAAAATCGAACACTGAAGCTTTCTTT	CASSIKSNTEAFF
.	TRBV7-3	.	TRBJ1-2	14	TGTGCCAGCAGCTTACGACAGGAAAGCTATGGCTACACCTTC	CASSLRQESYGYTF
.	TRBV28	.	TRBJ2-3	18	TGTGCCAGCAGTTTAACATTAACGGCAGGGGAACCCACAGATACGCAGTATTTT	CASSLTLTAGEPTDTQYF
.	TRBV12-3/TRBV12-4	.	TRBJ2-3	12	TGTGCCAGCAGTTCGCCCGGGGGTACGCAGTATTTT	CASSSPGGTQYF
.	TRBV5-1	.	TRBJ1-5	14	TGCGCCAGCAGCCTCCTGGGCCGCGACCAGCCCCAGCATTTT	CASSLLGRDQPQHF
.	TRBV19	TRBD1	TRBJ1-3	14	TGTGCCAGTACCCTACAGGGGACCGGAAACACCATATATTTT	CASTLQGTGNTIYF
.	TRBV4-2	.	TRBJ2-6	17	TGTGCCAGCAGCCAAGTTGAGGGAAACTCTGGGGCCAACGTCCTGACTTTC	CASSQVEGNSGANVLTF
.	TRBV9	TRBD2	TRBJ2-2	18	TGTGCCAGCAGCATCGGACTAGCGGGGGGGCCGGGCACCGGGGAGCTGTTTTTT	CASSIGLAGGPGTGELFF
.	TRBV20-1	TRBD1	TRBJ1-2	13	TGCAGTGCTAGTTCGACAGGGGTATATGGCTACACCTTC	CSASSTGVYGYTF
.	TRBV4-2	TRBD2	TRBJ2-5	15	TGTGCCAGCAGCCCTACTAGCGGGAGTCGAGAGACCCAGTACTTC	CASSPTSGSRETQYF
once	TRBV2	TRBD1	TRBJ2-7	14	TGTGCCAGCCAAACGGACAGGGGGCGGTCCGAGCAGTACTTC	CASQTDRGRSEQYF
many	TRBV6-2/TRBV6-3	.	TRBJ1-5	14	TGTGCCAGCAGTCTCGACAGCCGCAATCAGCCCCAGCATTTT	CASSLDSRNQPQHF
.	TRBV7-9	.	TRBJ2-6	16	TGTGCCAGCAGCTCACAAGTACTATCTGGGGCCAACGTCCTGACTTTC	CASSSQVLSGANVLTF
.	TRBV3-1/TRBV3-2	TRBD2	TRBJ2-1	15	TGTGCCAGCAGCCCGTTAGCGGGGGGGTTAAATGAGCAGTTCTTC	CASSPLAGGLNEQFF
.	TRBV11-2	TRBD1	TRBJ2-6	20	TGTGCCAGCAGCTCAGAGGACACAAGGGGGCCAATCTCTGGGGCCAACGTCCTGACTTTC	CASSSEDTRGPISGANVLTF
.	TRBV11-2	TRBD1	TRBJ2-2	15	TGTGCCAGCAGCTTTACAGGGGCGAACACCGGGGAGCTGTTTTTT	CASSFTGANTGELFF
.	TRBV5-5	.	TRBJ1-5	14	TGTGCCAGCAGCCCCGACAGGATCAATCAGCCCCAGCATTTT	CASSPDRINQPQHF
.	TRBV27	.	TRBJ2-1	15	TGTGCCAGCAGTTTAGGGAGAATCAGGTACAATGAGCAGTTCTTC	CASSLGRIRYNEQFF
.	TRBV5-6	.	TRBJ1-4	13	TGTGCCAGCAGCTTGTGGGAGGGTGAAAAACTGTTTTTT	CASSLWEGEKLFF
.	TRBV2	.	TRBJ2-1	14	TGTGCCAGCAGGAGTAACGGGGGATCCAATGAGCAGTTCTTC	CASRSNGGSNEQFF
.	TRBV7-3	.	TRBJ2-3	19	TGTGCCAGCAGCCGATCGGGTCAGGGGTCTGGATCCGGGGCAGATACGCAGTATTTT	CASSRSGQGSGSGADTQYF
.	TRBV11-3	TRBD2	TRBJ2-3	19	TGTGCCAGCAGCTTTTTATCAGCGGGACGGGTCGTGGGCACAGATACGCAGTATTTT	CASSFLSAGRVVGTDTQYF
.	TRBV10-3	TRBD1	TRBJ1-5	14	TGTGCCATATCGGACAGGGAAAAGAATCAGCCCCAGCATTTT	CAISDREKNQPQHF
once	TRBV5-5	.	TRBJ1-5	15	TGTGCCAGCAGCGGAGTCGGTATAAGCAATCAGCCCCAGCATTTT	CASSGVGISNQPQHF
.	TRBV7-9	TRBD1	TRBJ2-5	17	TGTGCCAGCAGCTTACAAGCGAGGGGACAGGAACAAGAGACCCAGTACTTC	CASSLQARGQEQETQYF
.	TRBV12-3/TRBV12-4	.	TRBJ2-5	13	TGTGCCAGCAGTAGCGCCTACCAAGAGACCCAGTACTTC	CASSSAYQETQYF
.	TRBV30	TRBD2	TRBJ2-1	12	TGTGCCTGGAGTGCGACTAGCGGGAGTGGGTTCTTC	CAWSATSGSGFF
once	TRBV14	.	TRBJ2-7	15	TGTGCCAGCAGCCAATTGACTGGTCTTGTTTACGAGCAGTACTTC	CASSQLTGLVYEQYF
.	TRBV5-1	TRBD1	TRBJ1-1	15	TGCGCCAGCAGCCCGGGGGACAGAGCGAACACTGAAGCTTTCTTT	CASSPGDRANTEAFF
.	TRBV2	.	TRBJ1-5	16	TGTGCCAGCAGTCGGACCGTCGAGGGCGGAAATCAGCCCCAGCATTTT	CASSRTVEGGNQPQHF
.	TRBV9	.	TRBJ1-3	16	TGTGCCAGCAGCTTCGGGACATCGAGCTCTGGAAACACCATATATTTT	CASSFGTSSSGNTIYF
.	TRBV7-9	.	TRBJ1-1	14	TGTGCCAGCAGCTTGTCCGGCAGGGCCACTGAAGCTTTCTTT	CASSLSGRATEAFF
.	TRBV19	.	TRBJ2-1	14	TGTGCCAGTAGCTTTAGCGGAACCTACAATGAGCAGTTCTTC	CASSFSGTYNEQFF
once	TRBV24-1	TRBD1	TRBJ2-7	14	TGTGCCTCCGGGGGACAGGGGTTCGTCTACGAGCAGTACTTC	CASGGQGFVYEQYF
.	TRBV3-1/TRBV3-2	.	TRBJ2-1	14	TGTGCCAGCAGCCAAGATTTGGCTAGCAGCCCGCAGTTCTTC	CASSQDLASSPQFF
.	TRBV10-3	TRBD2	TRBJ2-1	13	TGTGCCATCAGTGAGGGACTAGAGAATGAGCAGTTCTTC	CAISEGLENEQFF
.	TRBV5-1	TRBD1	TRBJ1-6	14	TGCGCCAGCAGCTACCGGGACAGGGATTCACCCCTCCACTTT	CASSYRDRDSPLHF
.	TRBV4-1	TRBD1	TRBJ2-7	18	TGCGCCAGCAGCTATGGCAGACAGGGGGCCTCCTTTTCCTACGAGCAGTACTTC	CASSYGRQGASFSYEQYF
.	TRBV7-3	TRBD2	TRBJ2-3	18	TGTGCCAGCAGCTTAACAAGTAGCGGGGGAGGCAGCACAGATACGCAGTATTTT	CASSLTSSGGGSTDTQYF
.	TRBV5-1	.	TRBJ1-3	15	TGCGCCAGCAAGGGGGACCGGTACTCTGGAAACACCATATATTTT	CASKGDRYSGNTIYF
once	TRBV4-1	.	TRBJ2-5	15	TGCGCCAGCAGCCCTTCCGTCAGGTCGTGGGAGACCCAGTACTTC	CASSPSVRSWETQYF
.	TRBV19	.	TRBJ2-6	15	TGTGCCAGTAGTACACAGGTCTCTGGGGCCAACGTCCTGACTTTC	CASSTQVSGANVLTF
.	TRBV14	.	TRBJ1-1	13	TGTGCCAGCAGCCCACAGACGTACACTGAAGCTTTCTTT	CASSPQTYTEAFF
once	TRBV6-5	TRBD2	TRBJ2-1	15	TGTGCCAGCAGAGCCGGGACTAGCGGTTACAATGAGCAGTTCTTC	CASRAGTSGYNEQFF
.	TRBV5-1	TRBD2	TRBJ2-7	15	TGCGCCAGCAGCTTGGAGGGACTAGGATCCTACGAGCAGTACTTC	CASSLEGLGSYEQYF
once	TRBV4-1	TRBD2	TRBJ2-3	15	TGCGCCAGCAGCCATAGCGGGTTTCCCACAGATACGCAGTATTTT	CASSHSGFPTDTQYF
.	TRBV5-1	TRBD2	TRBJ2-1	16	TGCGCCAGCAGCCACGGACTAGCGGGGAACGGGGTTGAGCAGTTCTTC	CASSHGLAGNGVEQFF
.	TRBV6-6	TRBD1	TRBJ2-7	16	TGTGCCAGCAGTTCATCCCCGGGACAGGGGGCTGGTGAGCAGTACTTC	CASSSSPGQGAGEQYF